These 3 T cell receptor beta chains share one sample of origin, sequenced in a study of preoperative IRX-2 immunotherapy in early breast cancer (dated by TCRdb to about 2019). Libraries were constructed by the immunoSEQ multiplex PCR assay. This is the immuneACCESS table as TCRdb keeps it, with only in-frame sequences that have V and J called. A part of the clones is gone; compared with another copy, unresolved V genes explain less than half, and the rest is unexplained. A total of around 38,000 clones appear in this sample, 60% to 85% of them only once. The top ten constitute roughly 1.2% of the sample. Reading the label with the study, this specimen's treatment or condition is: preoperative locoregional IRX-2 cytokine immunotherapy. The sequenced sample was tumor tissue, obtained after IRX-2 immunotherapy. The origin of the receptors is a human donor with breast cancer.

V usage is TRBV6-8 and J usage is TRBJ2-1; D is possibly TRBD2 (6 bases). The CDR3 length is 15 residues. The ends were cut back, 2 bases at V and 6 bases at J, with 14 bases in the middle. From germline, CDR1 is MNHGY and CDR2 SAAAGT. The CDR3: CASSYASSDGNEQFF. The CDR3 DNA reads TGTGCCAGCAGTTACGCGTCTAGCGATGGCAATGAGCAGTTCTTC.

V is TRBV5-1 and J is TRBJ2-5; possibly TRBD1 or TRBD2 for D (5 bases each). Germline assignment: CDR1 SGHRS and CDR2 YFSETQ. The V gene lost 2 bases and the J gene lost 0 bases, with 8 bases spanning the gap. There are 14 residues in the CDR3. DNA for the CDR3: TGCGCCAGCAGCTTTTGGGGGAACCAAGAGACCCAGTACTTC. Translation gives CASSFWGNQETQYF.

The gene calls are TRBV19 and TRBJ1-2; the D is unclear. Germline CDR1 LNHDA, CDR2 SQIVND (reference sequence). The CDR3 has 14 residues. V lost 5 bases to trimming and J lost 7 bases, with 17 bases between them. CDR3 loop: CASSPRAESVGYTF. The CDR3 bases are TGTGCCAGTAGTCCGCGAGCTGAATCGGTTGGCTACACCTTC.